This T cell receptor (beta chain) was profiled in a study of beta chain features in type 1 diabetes. Every isolated RNA sample was fully reverse transcribed, so sequencing captured expressed TCRB transcripts. TCRdb keeps only in-frame clones here, not all; method: immunoSEQ multiplex PCR. The data contain about 340,000 clones, 9.3% of them singletons. Study-level results: Among patients with Type 1 diabetes, TCRB CDR3s were moderately but significantly shorter in every one of the four CD4+ subsets.

This clone was observed a handful of times. What it binds is not known. Germline CDR1 is SQVTM and CDR2 is ANQGSEA. The junction had 3 bases not matched to a gene; V was cut back by 6 bases and J by 5 bases. This CDR3 is built from 11 residues. Sequencing input: central memory CD4+ T cells from blood. This receptor was identified in a man aged 30 to 45 with type 1 diabetes. V and J are TRBV29-1 and TRBJ2-5, with TRBD1 matching over 7 bases. DNA for the CDR3: TGCAGCGTACGACAGGGCGAGACCCAGTACTTC. As protein: CSVRQGETQYF.